These 18 T cell receptor beta chains were sequenced from one sample in a study of blood T cells in healthy people across ages. The second PCR ran about 6 to 12 cycles with a sample-barcoded 5' primer and J-beta primers. TCRdb fed the 5' RACE reads into MiXCR, producing one record per CDR3 protein. The data hold just over 1 million distinct CDR3 sequences, with around 43% observed a single time. The sample comprised blood. Receptors originate from a woman in her sixties in good health.

The chain carries TRBV2 and TRBJ2-3, with 11 positions matching TRBD1. CDR3 length: 15 residues. Germline CDR1 reads SNHLY; CDR2 reads FYNNEI. J lost 6 bases, V lost 6 bases, and 8 bases had no gene match. The CDR3 reads CASRTGTGGFDTQYF. The CDR3 DNA reads as TGTGCCAGCAGGACCGGGACAGGGGGGTTCGATACGCAGTATTTT. The full variable domain, completed using reference TRBV2 and TRBJ2-3, is EPEVTQTPSHQVTQMGQEVILRCVPISNHLYFYWYRQILGQKVEFLVSFYNNEISEKSEIFDDQFSVERPDGSNFTLKIRSTKLEDSAMYFCASRTGTGGFDTQYFGPGTRLTVL.

J is TRBJ1-6 and V is TRBV7-9; D may be TRBD1 (5 bases). Germline-derived CDR1 and CDR2 are SEHNR and FQNEAQ (reference sequence). This CDR3 is 15 amino acids long. The V end was cut by 0 bases, the J end by 6 bases, with 9 bases between. The CDR3 DNA reads TGTGCCAGCAGCTTAGCGGCAGGGATTAATTCACCCCTCCACTTT. Translated: CASSLAAGINSPLHF.

This rearrangement joins TRBV7-6 to TRBJ2-1, with 8 nucleotides matching TRBD2. CDR3 length: 14 amino acids. Trimming removed 5 bases from V and 6 bases from J; junction bases left unmatched: 6. Germline assignment: CDR1 SGHVS and CDR2 FNYEAQ. The CDR3 DNA sequence: TGTGCCAGCAGCGCAAGCGGGAGAACCAATGAGCAGTTCTTC. Its protein is CASSASGRTNEQFF.

This clonotype was detected only once. The chain carries TRBV5-1 and TRBJ2-7, with D unresolved. Germline CDR1 and CDR2: SGHRS and YFSETQ. Trimming pared 0 bases from V and 3 bases from J, leaving 10 bases between. This CDR3 comprises 14 residues. In DNA form, the CDR3 reads TGCGCCAGCAGCTTGGGAGGCCCAGGCTACGAGCAGTACTTC. Amino acid sequence: CASSLGGPGYEQYF.

This clonotype was picked up a small number of times. The rearrangement joins TRBV7-3 to TRBJ2-1; possibly TRBD2 for D (5 bases). The germline CDR1 and CDR2 sequences are SGHTA and FQGTGA. The CDR3 contains 13 residues. The V gene lost 2 bases and the J gene lost 8 bases, with 10 bases spanning the gap. CDR3 residues: CASSLLIGDEQFF. CDR3 nucleotides: TGTGCCAGCAGCTTACTCATCGGGGATGAGCAGTTCTTC.

V gene TRBV7-2 combines with J gene TRBJ2-1; 9 positions match TRBD2. The germline gives CDR1 SGHTA, CDR2 FQGNSA. This CDR3 comprises 15 residues. The V gene end was trimmed by 1 base and the J gene end by 9 bases; junction bases not matched to a gene: 7. The CDR3 DNA is TGTGCCAGCAGCTTAGTAGCGGGAGTGGGTACTGAGCAGTTCTTC. Translated, it gives CASSLVAGVGTEQFF. Full variable domain (missing parts from reference TRBV7-2 and TRBJ2-1): GAGVSQSPSNKVTEKGKDVELRCDPISGHTALYWYRQSLGQGLEFLIYFQGNSAPDKSGLPSDRFSAERTGGSVSTLTIQRTQQEDSAVYLCASSLVAGVGTEQFFGPGTRLTVL.

This rearrangement joins TRBV27 to TRBJ2-2; D unclear. The CDR3 consists of 18 residues. Germline V gene lookup returns CDR1 MNHEY and CDR2 SMNVEV (reference sequence). V shed 1 base and J shed 6 bases, with 21 bases lying between them. CDR3 sequence (DNA): TGTGCCAGCAGTTTATTGTTTAACGTGAGGACCACGGCCGGGGAGCTGTTTTTT. Translated: CASSLLFNVRTTAGELFF.

CDR3 sequence: CSASLGQGSNEQFF. As DNA, the CDR3 is TGCAGTGCTAGCCTGGGACAGGGCAGTAATGAGCAGTTCTTC. The rearrangement joins TRBV20-1 to TRBJ2-1; 9 bases map to TRBD1. Unmatched junction bases numbered 7, after V lost 3 bases and J lost 7 bases. The CDR3 consists of 14 residues. Germline V gene sequence: CDR1 DFQATT, CDR2 SNEGSKA (reference sequence).

The rearrangement uses TRBV3-1 and TRBJ2-5; the D is unclear. The end of the DNA is better explained by TRBJ2-7, so the J call may be wrong. CDR1 and CDR2 from the germline V gene are LGHDT and YNNKEL (reference sequence). The CDR3 totals 13 residues. In DNA form, the CDR3 reads TGTGCCAGCAGTAAAGTGGACCACTACGAGCAGTACTTC. Its translation: CASSKVDHYEQYF.

The count of this clonotype is one. The CDR3 loop is CASSSYRGARNEQYF. CDR3 nucleotides: TGTGCCAGCAGTTCCTACAGGGGTGCCCGCAATGAGCAGTACTTC. The chain links TRBV27 to TRBJ2-5, with TRBD1 identical over 7 bases. Germline CDR1 and CDR2: MNHEY and SMNVEV (reference sequence). This CDR3 has 15 amino acids. J gave up 11 bases and V 4 bases, and 16 bases lay outside the gene matches.

This sequence joins TRBV12-3 or TRBV12-4 and TRBJ2-5; D gene unclear. The J call may be mistaken, given a closer DNA end match to TRBJ2-7. This CDR3 is built from 12 residues. The CDR3 sequence: CASSDLLYEQYF. The CDR3 bases are TGTGCCAGCAGCGACCTTCTCTACGAGCAGTACTTC.

The rearrangement links TRBV7-9 to TRBJ2-3; perhaps TRBD1 as D (5 bases). The ends were cut back, 3 bases at V and 3 bases at J, with 16 bases in the middle. This CDR3 is built from 16 residues. Per germline, CDR1 SEHNR and CDR2 FQNEAQ (reference sequence). As DNA, the CDR3 is TGTGCCAGCAGCTTCAGGGTTCAGATGCCGACAGATACGCAGTATTTT. It encodes CASSFRVQMPTDTQYF. Looking up the rest from reference TRBV7-9 and TRBJ2-3 gives the full variable domain: DTGVSQNPRHKITKRGQNVTFRCDPISEHNRLYWYRQTLGQGPEFLTYFQNEAQLEKSRLLSDRFSAERPKGSFSTLEIQRTEQGDSAMYLCASSFRVQMPTDTQYFGPGTRLTVL.

This chain links TRBV21-1 with TRBJ2-7; the DNA was not compared with TRBD2, the D call given in the table. TRBV21-1 is annotated as a pseudogene. CDR3 length equals 16 residues. CDR3 bases: TGTGCCAGCAGCAAGCGGACTAGCGGCAAGACCTACGAGCAGTACTTC. Protein sequence: CASSKRTSGKTYEQYF.

This clonotype has just a few counts. The CDR3 reads CATTPEDPEEQYF. The DNA of the CDR3 is TGTGCGACCACCCCGGAGGACCCAGAGGAGCAGTACTTC. This chain uses TRBV2 with TRBJ2-7; weak D call: TRBD2 (5 bases). This CDR3 contains 13 residues. Germline loops: CDR1 SNHLY, CDR2 FYNNEI.

V is TRBV15 and J is TRBJ2-7; 9 nucleotides line up with TRBD2. Losses at the gene ends were 3 bases for V and 3 bases for J; bases not matched to a gene: 6. This CDR3 spans 15 amino acids. Germline CDR1 reads LNHNV; CDR2 reads YYDKDF (reference sequence). The CDR3 region has the DNA TGTGCCACCAGCAGGGCTAGCGGGAACATCTACGAGCAGTACTTC. Its protein is CATSRASGNIYEQYF.

The chain combines TRBV20-1 with TRBJ2-5, with D perhaps matching TRBD1 or TRBD2 (5 bases each). The CDR3 sequence is 12 residues long. V was shortened by 5 bases and J by 2 bases, with 9 bases between the two germline ends. Germline V gene data show CDR1 as DFQATT and CDR2 as SNEGSKA (reference sequence). The DNA of the CDR3 is TGCAGTGCTCCGGGGCTACAAGAGACCCAGTACTTC. Its protein product is CSAPGLQETQYF.

The chain employs TRBV30 and TRBJ1-1, with D possibly matching TRBD1 (6 bases). The CDR3 contains 14 residues. CDR1 and CDR2 from the germline V gene are GTSNPN and SVGIG (reference sequence). In nucleotides, the CDR3 is TGTGCGTGGGGGGCAGCCCCGGTGGACACTGAAGCTTTCTTT. Translation gives CAWGAAPVDTEAFF.

The chain has TRBV20-1 and TRBJ2-5; D remains ambiguous. In germline, CDR1 is DFQATT, CDR2 SNEGSKA (reference sequence). Trimming shortened V by 0 bases and J by 0 bases, and 8 bases separated the two germline ends. This CDR3 region has 14 residues. The chain's CDR3 is CSAREGGNQETQYF. The CDR3 DNA sequence: TGCAGTGCTAGAGAGGGCGGAAACCAAGAGACCCAGTACTTC.